The 10 T cell receptor beta chains presented below share a single source sample, sequenced in a study of T cell responses to AZD1222 COVID-19 vaccine. The protocol was immunoSEQ multiplex PCR, while the TCRdb copy is restricted to in-frame clones and leaves out a portion. The profile shows tens of thousands of clones, more than 70% of them singletons. Sequenced material: peripheral blood, taken on day 0 of AZD1222 vaccination. The source is an adult in good health.

The rearrangement links TRBV4-2 to TRBJ1-4, with 7 nucleotides matching TRBD1. The CDR3 contains 16 residues. Germline values: CDR1 LGHNA, CDR2 YNFKEQ. Germline trimming cut 7 bases from V and 0 bases from J; bases unmatched to any gene: 8. The CDR3 spells CASTKTGAATNEKLFF. The CDR3 DNA sequence: TGTGCCAGCACCAAAACAGGGGCCGCAACTAATGAAAAACTGTTTTTT.

This chain links TRBV6-5 with TRBJ1-1; 7 bases agree with TRBD1. Germline V CDR1 and CDR2: MNHEY, SVGAGI. The length of the CDR3 is 13 residues. After removal of 6 bases from V and 3 bases from J, the junction contained 4 bases not matched to a gene. The chain's CDR3 is CASRDRIDTEAFF. The CDR3, as DNA: TGTGCCAGCAGGGACAGGATTGACACTGAAGCTTTCTTT.

The chain links TRBV10-1 to TRBJ2-7, with 10 bases lining up with TRBD2. The length of the CDR3 is 15 residues. The V segment lost 0 bases and the J segment 3 bases; nucleotides outside the gene matches: 2. Germline CDR1 reads WNHNN; CDR2 reads SYGVQD (reference sequence). CDR3 in amino acids: CASSESPSGGYEQYF. The CDR3 DNA reads as TGCGCCAGCAGTGAGTCGCCTAGCGGGGGCTACGAGCAGTACTTC.

V and J are TRBV2 and TRBJ1-6; perhaps TRBD1 as D (6 bases). The CDR3 contains 14 residues. The V gene lost 4 bases and the J gene lost 6 bases, with 10 bases spanning the gap. From germline, CDR1 is SNHLY and CDR2 FYNNEI. This chain's CDR3 is CASSVAGANSPLHF. The CDR3 DNA sequence: TGTGCCAGCAGTGTAGCAGGGGCTAATTCACCCCTCCACTTT.

The chain uses TRBV7-6 and TRBJ1-1; 9 bases line up with TRBD1. Germline loops: CDR1 SGHVS, CDR2 FNYEAQ. This CDR3 comprises 17 residues. Unmatched junction bases numbered 11, after V lost 1 base and J lost 5 bases. CDR3 sequence: CASSLDLGGTGFTEAFF. Written as DNA, the CDR3 is TGTGCCAGCAGCTTAGATCTAGGAGGGACAGGGTTTACTGAAGCTTTCTTT.

V is TRBV7-2 and J is TRBJ2-7; 8 nucleotides align to TRBD2. Per the germline V gene, CDR1 is SGHTA and CDR2 is FQGNSA. Trimming took 4 bases from V and 4 from J; bases not matched to a gene: 9. CDR3 length equals 15 residues. CDR3 DNA: TGTGCCAGCAGCTACCTTTCAGCGGGGGAATACGAGCAGTACTTC. It yields the protein CASSYLSAGEYEQYF.

This sequence joins TRBV30 and TRBJ1-6; D remains unclear. Trimming took 3 bases from V and 5 from J, leaving 8 bases between them. Germline CDR1 GTSNPN, CDR2 SVGIG (reference sequence). This CDR3 has 13 residues. CDR3 residues: CAWRYRNNSPLHF. CDR3 DNA: TGTGCCTGGAGGTACAGAAATAATTCACCCCTCCACTTT.

The rearrangement uses TRBV5-6 and TRBJ2-7; a weak D match, TRBD2 (6 bases). The V gene lost 2 bases and the J gene lost 0 bases, with 12 bases spanning the gap. This CDR3 region has 15 residues. Germline-derived CDR1 and CDR2 are SGHDT and YYEEEE. The CDR3 sequence: CASSLSGDHSYEQYF. In DNA, the CDR3 is TGTGCCAGCAGCTTATCGGGGGACCACTCCTACGAGCAGTACTTC.

The J gene is TRBJ1-1, the V gene TRBV11-2; weak D call: TRBD1 (5 bases). The CDR3 sequence is 14 residues long. V shed 0 bases and J shed 11 bases, with 16 bases lying between them. Looked up from germline, CDR1 is SGHAT and CDR2 is FQNNGV. This chain's CDR3 is CASSLDPGAGPAFF. CDR3 DNA: TGTGCCAGCAGCTTAGATCCTGGGGCGGGTCCGGCTTTCTTT.

The rearrangement links TRBV27 to TRBJ1-2; 7 nucleotides line up with TRBD1. V trimming: 4 bases; J trimming: 4 bases; junction bases outside the gene matches: 6. The CDR3 extends over 14 amino acids. Germline CDR1 MNHEY, CDR2 SMNVEV (reference sequence). CDR3 sequence reads: CASSSQRQGYGYTF. The CDR3 DNA is TGTGCCAGCAGTTCCCAACGACAGGGCTATGGCTACACCTTC.